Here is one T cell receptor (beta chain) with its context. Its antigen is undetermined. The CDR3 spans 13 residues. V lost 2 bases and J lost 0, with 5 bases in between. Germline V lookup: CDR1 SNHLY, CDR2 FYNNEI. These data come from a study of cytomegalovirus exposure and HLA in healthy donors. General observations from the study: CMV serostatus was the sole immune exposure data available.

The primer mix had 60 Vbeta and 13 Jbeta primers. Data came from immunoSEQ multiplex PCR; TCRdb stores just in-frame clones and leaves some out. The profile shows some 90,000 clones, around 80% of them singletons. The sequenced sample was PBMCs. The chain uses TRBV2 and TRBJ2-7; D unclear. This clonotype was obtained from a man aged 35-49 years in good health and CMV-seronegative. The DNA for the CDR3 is TGTGCCAGCAGTGAACGGTCCTCCTACGAGCAGTACTTC. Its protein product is CASSERSSYEQYF.